The rows below give T cell receptor beta chains drawn from one sample of a study of blood T cell repertoires in COVID-19. Clones were read by immunoSEQ multiplex PCR, and TCRdb kept only the in-frame ones, dropping some. This table holds around 84,000 clones, around nine tenths found once. Sequenced input: peripheral blood. Receptors were obtained from a man aged 45 to 65 with active COVID-19. The CDR3 runs from the conserved cysteine through the conserved F or W. Each record gives: D gene, J gene, V gene, CDR3 length, clone size, CDR3 protein, CDR3 DNA. A D gene is named only where the DNA matches it firmly. Clone sizes are given selectively: once, few, many, or a class where the clone is expanded.

TRBD1	TRBJ2-3	TRBV11-2	16	NA	CASRLSNRGVRDTQYF	TGTGCCAGCAGGCTATCCAACAGGGGCGTACGAGATACGCAGTATTTT
TRBD2	TRBJ2-7	TRBV6-2/TRBV6-3	15	NA	CASSPRLAGAYEQYF	TGTGCCAGCAGTCCAAGACTAGCGGGGGCCTACGAGCAGTACTTC
NA	TRBJ2-3	TRBV6-5	13	NA	CASRKRPTDTQYF	TGTGCCAGCAGGAAGCGGCCCACAGATACGCAGTATTTT
NA	TRBJ2-1	TRBV6-5	13	NA	CASKWGPYNEQFF	TGTGCCAGCAAGTGGGGCCCTTACAATGAGCAGTTCTTC
NA	TRBJ2-3	TRBV14	13	NA	CASAGTLADTQYF	TGTGCCAGCGCCGGGACTCTAGCAGATACGCAGTATTTT
TRBD1	TRBJ2-1	TRBV11-2	14	NA	CASSLGTGVNEQFF	TGTGCCAGCAGCTTAGGGACAGGGGTGAATGAGCAGTTCTTC
TRBD1	TRBJ2-4	TRBV7-3	14	NA	CASSLTGTGGIQYF	TGTGCCAGCAGCTTAACGGGGACAGGGGGCATTCAGTACTTC
TRBD2	TRBJ2-3	TRBV5-1	15	NA	CASSLVGTRTDTQYF	TGCGCCAGCAGCCTCGTGGGGACTAGAACAGATACGCAGTATTTT
TRBD1	TRBJ1-3	TRBV25-1	15	once	CASSDYRGPGNTIYF	TGTGCCAGCAGTGACTACAGGGGGCCCGGAAACACCATATATTTT
TRBD1	TRBJ1-2	TRBV4-1	15	NA	CASSQDGTGGLGYTF	TGCGCCAGCAGCCAAGACGGGACAGGGGGCTTAGGCTACACCTTC
NA	TRBJ1-1	TRBV2	13	NA	CASIREGNTEAFF	TGTGCCAGCATAAGGGAGGGGAACACTGAAGCTTTCTTT
NA	TRBJ1-4	TRBV28	12	NA	CASSLTGEKLFF	TGTGCCAGCAGTTTAACAGGTGAAAAACTGTTTTTT
TRBD2	TRBJ2-2	TRBV27	16	once	CASSLTRRTRSGELFF	TGTGCCAGCAGTTTAACGCGGAGGACTAGATCCGGGGAGCTGTTTTTT
TRBD2	TRBJ2-1	TRBV5-1	15	once	CASSSSLAAYNEQFF	TGCGCCAGCAGCTCCTCACTAGCGGCTTACAATGAGCAGTTCTTC
NA	TRBJ2-7	TRBV1	17	once	CTSSQTVGAGGQNEQYF	TGCACCAGCAGCCAAACCGTTGGAGCGGGAGGCCAAAACGAGCAGTACTTC
NA	TRBJ1-3	TRBV4-1	16	NA	CASSQEGRRHGNTIYF	TGCGCCAGCAGCCAAGAAGGGAGACGCCACGGGAACACCATATATTTT
NA	TRBJ1-2	TRBV28	15	NA	CASSPGLRGGYGYTF	TGTGCCAGCAGTCCCGGACTCAGAGGGGGCTATGGCTACACCTTC